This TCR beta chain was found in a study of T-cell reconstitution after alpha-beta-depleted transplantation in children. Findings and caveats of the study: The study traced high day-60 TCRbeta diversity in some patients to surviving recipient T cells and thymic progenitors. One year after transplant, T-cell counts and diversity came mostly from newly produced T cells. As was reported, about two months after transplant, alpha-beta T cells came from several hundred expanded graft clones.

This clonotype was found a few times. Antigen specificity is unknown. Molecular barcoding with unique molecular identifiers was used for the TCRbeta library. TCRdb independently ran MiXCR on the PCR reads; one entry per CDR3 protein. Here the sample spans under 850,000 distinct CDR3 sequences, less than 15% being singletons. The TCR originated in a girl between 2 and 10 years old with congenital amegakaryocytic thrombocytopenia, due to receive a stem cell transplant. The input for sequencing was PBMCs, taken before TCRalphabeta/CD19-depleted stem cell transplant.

The CDR3 DNA is TGTGCCAGCAGTTTTTCTTTCGAAAACAATGAGCAGTTCTTC. It codes for CASSFSFENNEQFF. This chain links TRBV12-3 or TRBV12-4 with TRBJ2-1, with unresolved D. V shed 3 bases and J shed 5 bases, with 11 bases lying between them. The CDR3 runs 14 residues.